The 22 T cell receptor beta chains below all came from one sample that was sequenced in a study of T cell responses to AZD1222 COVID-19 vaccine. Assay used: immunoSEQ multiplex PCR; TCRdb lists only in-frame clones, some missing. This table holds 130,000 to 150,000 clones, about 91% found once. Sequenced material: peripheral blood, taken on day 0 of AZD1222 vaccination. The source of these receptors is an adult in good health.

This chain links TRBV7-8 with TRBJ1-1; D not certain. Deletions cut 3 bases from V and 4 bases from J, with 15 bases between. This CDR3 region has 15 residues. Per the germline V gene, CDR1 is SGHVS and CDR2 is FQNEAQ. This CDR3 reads CASSLAGLGSTEAFF. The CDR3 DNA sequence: TGTGCCAGCAGCTTGGCCGGACTGGGGAGCACTGAAGCTTTCTTT.

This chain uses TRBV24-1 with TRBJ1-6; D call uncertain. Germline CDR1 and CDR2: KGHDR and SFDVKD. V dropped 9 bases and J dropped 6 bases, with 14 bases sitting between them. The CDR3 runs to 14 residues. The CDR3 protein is CATGTGLSNSPLHF. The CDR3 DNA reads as TGTGCCACCGGTACTGGATTAAGTAATTCACCCCTCCACTTT.

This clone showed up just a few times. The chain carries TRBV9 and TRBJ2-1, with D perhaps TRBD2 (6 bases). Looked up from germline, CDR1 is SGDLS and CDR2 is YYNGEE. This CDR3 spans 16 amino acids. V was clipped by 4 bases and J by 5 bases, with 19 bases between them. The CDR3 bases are TGTGCCAGCAGCCCAGGGACTCCCCGCGGGAACAATGAGCAGTTCTTC. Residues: CASSPGTPRGNNEQFF.

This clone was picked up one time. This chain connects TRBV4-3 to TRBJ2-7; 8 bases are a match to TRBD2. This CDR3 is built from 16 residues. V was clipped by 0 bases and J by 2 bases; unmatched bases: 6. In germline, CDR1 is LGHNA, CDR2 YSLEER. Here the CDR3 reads CASSQDVAGRTYEQYF. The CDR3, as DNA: TGCGCCAGCAGCCAAGATGTAGCGGGGAGAACCTACGAGCAGTACTTC.

In DNA form, the CDR3 reads TGTGCCAGCAGTTTATCGCCAGCCCTCTATGGCTACACCTTC. It encodes CASSLSPALYGYTF. The chain has TRBV28 and TRBJ1-2; D is ambiguous. The CDR3 covers 14 residues. The germline V gene has CDR1 MDHEN and CDR2 SYDVKM. V lost 1 base, J lost 4 bases, and 10 bases lay in between.

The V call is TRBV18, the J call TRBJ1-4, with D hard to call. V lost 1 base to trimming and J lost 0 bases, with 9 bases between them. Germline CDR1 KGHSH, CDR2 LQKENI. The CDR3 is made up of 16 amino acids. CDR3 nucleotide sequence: TGTGCCAGCTCACCACTTGACGGGGCAACTAATGAAAAACTGTTTTTT. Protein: CASSPLDGATNEKLFF.

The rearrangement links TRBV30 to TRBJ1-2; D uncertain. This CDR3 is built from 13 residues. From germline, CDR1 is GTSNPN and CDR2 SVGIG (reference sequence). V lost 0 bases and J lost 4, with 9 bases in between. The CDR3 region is CAWSVGLSYGYTF. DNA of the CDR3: TGTGCCTGGAGTGTCGGACTAAGCTATGGCTACACCTTC.

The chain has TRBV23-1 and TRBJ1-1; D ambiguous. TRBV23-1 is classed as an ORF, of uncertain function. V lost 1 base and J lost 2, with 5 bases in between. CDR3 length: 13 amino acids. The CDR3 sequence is CASSQWVNTEAFF. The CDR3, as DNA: TGCGCCAGCAGTCAATGGGTAAACACTGAAGCTTTCTTT.

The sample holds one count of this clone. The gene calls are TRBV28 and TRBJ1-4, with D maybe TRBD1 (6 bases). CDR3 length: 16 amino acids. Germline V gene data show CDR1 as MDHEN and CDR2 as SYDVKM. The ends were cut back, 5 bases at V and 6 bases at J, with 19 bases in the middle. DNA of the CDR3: TGTGCCAGCAGTCCGTCGGGGGGCCCAGGTGATGAAAAACTGTTTTTT. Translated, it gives CASSPSGGPGDEKLFF.

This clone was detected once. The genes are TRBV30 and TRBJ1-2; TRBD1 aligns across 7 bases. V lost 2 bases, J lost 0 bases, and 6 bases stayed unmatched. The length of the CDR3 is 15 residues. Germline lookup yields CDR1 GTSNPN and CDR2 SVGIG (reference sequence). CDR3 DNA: TGTGCCTGGAGTAGGGGGACAGCTGCTAACTATGGCTACACCTTC. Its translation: CAWSRGTAANYGYTF.

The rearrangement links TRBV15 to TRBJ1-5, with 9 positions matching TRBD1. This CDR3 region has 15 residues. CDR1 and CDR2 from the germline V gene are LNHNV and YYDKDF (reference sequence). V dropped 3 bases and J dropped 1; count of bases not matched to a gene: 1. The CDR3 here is CATSRGTGSNQPQHF. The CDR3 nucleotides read TGTGCCACCAGCAGGGGGACAGGGAGCAATCAGCCCCAGCATTTT.

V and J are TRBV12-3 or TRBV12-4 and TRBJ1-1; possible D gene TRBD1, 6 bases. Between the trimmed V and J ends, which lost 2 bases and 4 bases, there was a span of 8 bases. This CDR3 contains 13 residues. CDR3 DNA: TGTGCCAGCAGTTTAAACAGGGCCACTGAAGCTTTCTTT. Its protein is CASSLNRATEAFF.

The CDR3, as DNA: TGTGCCAGCAGTTACTCGGGAAATGAAAAACTGTTTTTT. Protein: CASSYSGNEKLFF. The genes are TRBV6-5 and TRBJ1-4, with D hard to call. The V and J ends lost 0 bases and 5 bases respectively, with 4 bases between them. The CDR3 totals 13 residues. Germline lookup yields CDR1 MNHEY and CDR2 SVGAGI.

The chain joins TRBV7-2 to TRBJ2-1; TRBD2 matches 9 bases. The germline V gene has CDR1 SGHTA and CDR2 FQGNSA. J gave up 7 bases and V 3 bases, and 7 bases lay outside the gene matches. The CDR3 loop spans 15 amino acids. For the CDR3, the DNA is TGTGCCAGCAGCTTGGGGACTAGCAAGGGTAATGAGCAGTTCTTC. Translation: CASSLGTSKGNEQFF.

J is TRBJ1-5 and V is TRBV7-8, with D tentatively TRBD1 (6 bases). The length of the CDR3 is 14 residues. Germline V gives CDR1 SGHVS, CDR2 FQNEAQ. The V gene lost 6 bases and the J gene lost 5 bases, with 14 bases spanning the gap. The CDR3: CASSSEGGYQPQHF. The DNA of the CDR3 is TGTGCCAGCAGTTCTGAGGGGGGATATCAGCCCCAGCATTTT. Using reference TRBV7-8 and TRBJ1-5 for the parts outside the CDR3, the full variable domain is GAGVSQSPRYKVAKRGQDVALRCDPISGHVSLFWYQQALGQGPEFLTYFQNEAQLDKSGLPSDRFFAERPEGSVSTLKIQRTQQEDSAVYLCASSSEGGYQPQHFGDGTRLSIL.

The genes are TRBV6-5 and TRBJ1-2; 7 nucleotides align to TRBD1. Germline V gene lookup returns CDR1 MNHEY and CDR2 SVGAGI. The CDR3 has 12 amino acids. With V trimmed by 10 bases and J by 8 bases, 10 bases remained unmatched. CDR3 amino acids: CATVRQGGGYTF. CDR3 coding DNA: TGTGCCACTGTAAGACAGGGTGGGGGCTACACCTTC.

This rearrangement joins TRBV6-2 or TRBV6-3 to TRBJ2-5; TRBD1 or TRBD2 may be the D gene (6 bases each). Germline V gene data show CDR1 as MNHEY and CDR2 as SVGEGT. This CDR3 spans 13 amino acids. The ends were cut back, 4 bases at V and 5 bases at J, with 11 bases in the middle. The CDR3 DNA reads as TGTGCCAGCAGTTCCGGGGGCCTGGAGACCCAGTACTTC. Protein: CASSSGGLETQYF.

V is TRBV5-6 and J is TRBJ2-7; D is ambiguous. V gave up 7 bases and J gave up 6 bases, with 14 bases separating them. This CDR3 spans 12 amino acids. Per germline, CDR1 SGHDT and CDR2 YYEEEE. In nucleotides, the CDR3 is TGTGCCAGCTCCCCTTTCGGGCGCGAGCAGTACTTC. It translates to CASSPFGREQYF.

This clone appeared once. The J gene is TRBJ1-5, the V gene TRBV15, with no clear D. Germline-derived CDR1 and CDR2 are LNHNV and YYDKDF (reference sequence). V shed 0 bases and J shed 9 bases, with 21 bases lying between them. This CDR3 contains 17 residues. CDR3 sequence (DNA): TGTGCCACCAGCAGAGATCTCGGACGGGCGAGAGGAGGGCCCCAGCATTTT. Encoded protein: CATSRDLGRARGGPQHF.

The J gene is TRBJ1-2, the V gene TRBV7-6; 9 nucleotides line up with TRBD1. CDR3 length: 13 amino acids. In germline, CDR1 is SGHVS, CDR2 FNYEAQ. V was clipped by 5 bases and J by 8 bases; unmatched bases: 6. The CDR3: CASSPGTGKGYTF. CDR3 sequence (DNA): TGTGCCAGCAGCCCCGGGACAGGGAAAGGCTACACCTTC.

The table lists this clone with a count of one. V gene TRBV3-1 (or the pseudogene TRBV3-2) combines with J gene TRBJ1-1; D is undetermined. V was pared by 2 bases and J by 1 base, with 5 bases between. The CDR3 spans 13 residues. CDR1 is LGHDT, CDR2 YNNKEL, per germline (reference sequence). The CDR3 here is CASSQFGNTEAFF. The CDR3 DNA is TGTGCCAGCAGCCAATTTGGGAACACTGAAGCTTTCTTT.

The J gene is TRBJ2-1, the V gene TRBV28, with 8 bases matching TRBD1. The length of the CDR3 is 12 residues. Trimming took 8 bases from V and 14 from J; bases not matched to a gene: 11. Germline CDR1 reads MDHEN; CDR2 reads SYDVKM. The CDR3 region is CASFPDRGVKFF. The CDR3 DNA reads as TGTGCCAGCTTCCCCGACAGGGGAGTCAAGTTCTTC. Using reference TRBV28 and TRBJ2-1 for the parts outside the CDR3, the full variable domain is DVKVTQSSRYLVKRTGEKVFLECVQDMDHENMFWYRQDPGLGLRLIYFSYDVKMKEKGDIPEGYSVSREKKERFSLILESASTNQTSMYLCASFPDRGVKFFGPGTRLTVL.